One sample yielded the 10 T cell receptor beta chains listed below, sequenced in a study of control samples from healthy donors and cancer patients. Assay: immunoSEQ multiplex PCR; the TCRdb copy retains only in-frame clones and omits some. Here the sample spans about 120,000 clones, 85% to 90% being singletons. The sample was PBMCs. The receptors shown here come from a woman aged 50 to 60 with colorectal cancer.

J is TRBJ2-7 and V is TRBV7-6, with 7 bases that match TRBD1. This CDR3 region has 14 residues. CDR1 and CDR2 from the germline V gene are SGHVS and FNYEAQ. V was pared by 5 bases and J by 1 base, with 5 bases of the junction left unmatched. The CDR3 DNA is TGTGCCAGCAGCCCAACAGGGGTATCCTACGAGCAGTACTTC. Protein product: CASSPTGVSYEQYF.

The chain uses TRBV5-1 and TRBJ1-1; no reliable D call. In germline, CDR1 is SGHRS, CDR2 YFSETQ. The CDR3 extends over 14 amino acids. V dropped 4 bases and J dropped 1 base, with 11 bases sitting between them. The CDR3 is CASSPQLGNTEAFF. The CDR3 DNA follows: TGCGCCAGCAGCCCTCAACTGGGGAACACTGAAGCTTTCTTT.

V usage is TRBV7-7 and J usage is TRBJ2-1; 11 bases are a match to TRBD2. J lost 2 bases, V lost 3 bases, and 6 bases had no gene match. Germline V gene lookup returns CDR1 SSHAT and CDR2 FNYEAQ (reference sequence). This CDR3 spans 17 amino acids. CDR3 loop: CASSLSGLADAYNEQFF. DNA for the CDR3: TGTGCCAGCAGCTTGTCGGGACTAGCGGACGCCTACAATGAGCAGTTCTTC.

The chain couples TRBV3-1 (or the pseudogene TRBV3-2) to TRBJ2-1; D is unclear. The germline CDR1 and CDR2 sequences are LGHDT and YNNKEL (reference sequence). The CDR3 runs 11 residues. Trimming removed 5 bases at V and 4 bases at J, with 3 bases between. CDR3 region: CASSLYNEQFF. The CDR3 DNA follows: TGTGCCAGCAGCTTATACAATGAGCAGTTCTTC.

The chain is built from TRBV5-5 and TRBJ2-3; 8 bases match TRBD2. Germline CDR1 is SGHKS and CDR2 is YYEKEE (reference sequence). With V trimmed by 0 bases and J by 1 base, 1 base remained unmatched. The CDR3 spans 15 residues. The CDR3 nucleotides are TGTGCCAGCAGCTTGGTCGGGGGGGGCACAGATACGCAGTATTTT. Its translation is CASSLVGGGTDTQYF. Supplemented by reference TRBV5-5 and TRBJ2-3, the full variable domain reads DAGVTQSPTHLIKTRGQQVTLRCSPISGHKSVSWYQQVLGQGPQFIFQYYEKEERGRGNFPDRFSARQFPNYSSELNVNALLLGDSALYLCASSLVGGGTDTQYFGPGTRLTVL.

V and J are TRBV10-2 and TRBJ2-5; 9 positions agree with TRBD2. J was trimmed by 5 bases and V by 4 bases; bases with no gene match: 5. The CDR3 extends over 14 amino acids. Looked up from germline, CDR1 is WSHSY and CDR2 is SAAADI. The CDR3 region is CASSVAGGRETQYF. The CDR3, as DNA: TGCGCCAGCAGTGTTGCGGGGGGGCGGGAGACCCAGTACTTC.

The chain recombines TRBV5-1 with TRBJ1-3; D gene unclear. Trimming cost V 2 bases and J 3 bases, with 6 bases left between them. Germline-derived CDR1 and CDR2 are SGHRS and YFSETQ. CDR3 size: 13 residues. CDR3 sequence reads: CASSLWDGNTIYF. CDR3 nucleotide sequence: TGCGCCAGCAGCTTATGGGATGGAAACACCATATATTTT.

This clone was seen more than once but under ten times. The chain couples TRBV7-2 to TRBJ2-3; TRBD1 is a possible D gene (7 bases). The ends were cut back, 5 bases at V and 2 bases at J, with 14 bases in the middle. There are 15 residues in the CDR3. Germline lookup yields CDR1 SGHTA and CDR2 FQGNSA. CDR3 residues: CASSQGGLTTDTQYF. The CDR3 region has the DNA TGTGCCAGCAGCCAGGGGGGACTTACCACAGATACGCAGTATTTT.

The chain joins TRBV28 to TRBJ1-2, with no clear D. The CDR3 length is 12 residues. Per the germline V gene, CDR1 is MDHEN and CDR2 is SYDVKM. Trimming shortened V by 3 bases and J by 6 bases, and 8 bases separated the two germline ends. CDR3 nucleotides: TGTGCCAGCAGTTTGGAGACCCATGGCTACACCTTC. Translated, it gives CASSLETHGYTF.

This chain connects TRBV2 to TRBJ2-3, with D uncertain. This CDR3 comprises 15 residues. CDR1 is SNHLY, CDR2 FYNNEI, per germline. V was clipped by 0 bases and J by 4 bases, with 11 bases between them. CDR3 amino acids: CASSEAGPAADTQYF. CDR3 sequence (DNA): TGTGCCAGCAGTGAAGCAGGGCCTGCGGCAGATACGCAGTATTTT.